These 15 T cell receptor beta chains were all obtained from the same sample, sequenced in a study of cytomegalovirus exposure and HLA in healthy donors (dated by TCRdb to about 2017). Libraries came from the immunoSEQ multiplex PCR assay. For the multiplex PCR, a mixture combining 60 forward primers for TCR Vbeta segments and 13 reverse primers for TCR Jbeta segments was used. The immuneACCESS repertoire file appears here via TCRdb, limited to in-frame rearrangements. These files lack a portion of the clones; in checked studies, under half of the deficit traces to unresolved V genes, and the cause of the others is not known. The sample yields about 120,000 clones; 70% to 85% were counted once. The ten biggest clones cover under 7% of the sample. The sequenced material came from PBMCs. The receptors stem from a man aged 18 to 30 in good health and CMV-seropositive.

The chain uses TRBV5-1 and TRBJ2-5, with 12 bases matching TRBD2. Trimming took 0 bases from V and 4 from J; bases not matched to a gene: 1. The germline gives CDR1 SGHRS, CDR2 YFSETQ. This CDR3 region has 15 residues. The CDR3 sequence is CASSLGLAGAETQYF. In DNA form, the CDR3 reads TGCGCCAGCAGCTTGGGACTAGCGGGAGCAGAGACCCAGTACTTC.

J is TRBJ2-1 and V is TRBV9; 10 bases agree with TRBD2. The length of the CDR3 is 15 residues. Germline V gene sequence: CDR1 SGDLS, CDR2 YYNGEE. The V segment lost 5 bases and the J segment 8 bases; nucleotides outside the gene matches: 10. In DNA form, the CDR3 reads TGTGCCAGCAGTGACACCGGGACTAGCGTCCATGAGCAGTTCTTC. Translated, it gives CASSDTGTSVHEQFF. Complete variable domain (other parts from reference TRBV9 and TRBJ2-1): DSGVTQTPKHLITATGQRVTLRCSPRSGDLSVYWYQQSLDQGLQFLIQYYNGEERAKGNILERFSAQQFPDLHSELNLSSLELGDSALYFCASSDTGTSVHEQFFGPGTRLTVL.

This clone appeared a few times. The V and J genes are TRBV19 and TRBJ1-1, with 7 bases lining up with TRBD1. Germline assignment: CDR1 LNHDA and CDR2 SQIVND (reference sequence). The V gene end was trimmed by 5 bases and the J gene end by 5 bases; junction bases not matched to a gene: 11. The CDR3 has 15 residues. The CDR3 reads CASSPQSGQHTEAFF. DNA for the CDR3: TGTGCCAGTAGTCCGCAATCGGGACAGCATACTGAAGCTTTCTTT.

The CDR3 sequence: CASSPRDRANYGYTF. The CDR3 DNA reads as TGTGCCAGCAGCCCAAGGGACAGGGCCAACTATGGCTACACCTTC. This sequence joins TRBV13 and TRBJ1-2; 9 bases line up with TRBD1. The CDR3 covers 15 residues. The germline CDR1 and CDR2 sequences are PRHDT and FYEKMQ (reference sequence). V shed 5 bases and J 2 bases; nucleotides not matched to a gene: 6.

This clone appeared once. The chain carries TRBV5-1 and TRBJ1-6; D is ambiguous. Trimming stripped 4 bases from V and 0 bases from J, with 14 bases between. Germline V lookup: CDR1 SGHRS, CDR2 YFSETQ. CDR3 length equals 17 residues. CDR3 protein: CASSPRTASSYNSPLHF. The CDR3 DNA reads TGCGCCAGCAGCCCAAGGACTGCCAGCTCCTATAATTCACCCCTCCACTTT.

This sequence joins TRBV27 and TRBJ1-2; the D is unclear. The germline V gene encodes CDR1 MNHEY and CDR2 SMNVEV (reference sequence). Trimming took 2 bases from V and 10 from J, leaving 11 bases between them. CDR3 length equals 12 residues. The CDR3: CASSLRGPTYTF. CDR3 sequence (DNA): TGTGCCAGCAGTTTACGCGGGCCTACCTACACCTTC.

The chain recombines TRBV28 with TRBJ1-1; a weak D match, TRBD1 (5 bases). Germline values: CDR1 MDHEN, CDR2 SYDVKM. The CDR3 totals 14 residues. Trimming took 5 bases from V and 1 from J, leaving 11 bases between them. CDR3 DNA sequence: TGTGCCAGCAGTCAGGGAAAAAGGAACACTGAAGCTTTCTTT. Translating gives CASSQGKRNTEAFF.

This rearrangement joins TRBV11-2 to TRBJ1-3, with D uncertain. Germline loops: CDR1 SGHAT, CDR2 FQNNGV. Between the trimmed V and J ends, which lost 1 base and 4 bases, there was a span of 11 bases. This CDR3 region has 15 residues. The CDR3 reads CASSLGAWIGNTIYF. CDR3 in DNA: TGTGCCAGCAGCTTAGGGGCGTGGATCGGAAACACCATATATTTT.

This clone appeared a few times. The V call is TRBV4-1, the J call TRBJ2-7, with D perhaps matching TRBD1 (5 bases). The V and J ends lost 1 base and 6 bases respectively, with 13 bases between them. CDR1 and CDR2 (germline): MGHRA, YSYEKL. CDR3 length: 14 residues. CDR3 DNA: TGCGCCAGCAGCCAAGTGTCTGGGGCCTTCGAGCAGTACTTC. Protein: CASSQVSGAFEQYF.

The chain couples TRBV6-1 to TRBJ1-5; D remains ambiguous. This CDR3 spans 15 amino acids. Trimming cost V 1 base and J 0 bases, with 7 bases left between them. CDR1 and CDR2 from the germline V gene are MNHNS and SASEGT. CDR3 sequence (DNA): TGTGCCAGCAGTGAAGGCAGGCATAGCAATCAGCCCCAGCATTTT. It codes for CASSEGRHSNQPQHF.

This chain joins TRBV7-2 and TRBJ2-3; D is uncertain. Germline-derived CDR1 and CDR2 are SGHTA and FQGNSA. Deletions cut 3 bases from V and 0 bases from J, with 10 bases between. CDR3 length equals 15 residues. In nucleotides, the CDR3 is TGTGCCAGCAGCTTGACATATACTAGCACAGATACGCAGTATTTT. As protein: CASSLTYTSTDTQYF.

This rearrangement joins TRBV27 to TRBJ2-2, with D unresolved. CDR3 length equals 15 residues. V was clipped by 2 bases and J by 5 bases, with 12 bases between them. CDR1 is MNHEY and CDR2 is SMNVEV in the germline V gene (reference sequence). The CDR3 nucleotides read TGTGCCAGCAGTTTAATCCTAGGTCAGACCGGGGAGCTGTTTTTT. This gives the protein CASSLILGQTGELFF.

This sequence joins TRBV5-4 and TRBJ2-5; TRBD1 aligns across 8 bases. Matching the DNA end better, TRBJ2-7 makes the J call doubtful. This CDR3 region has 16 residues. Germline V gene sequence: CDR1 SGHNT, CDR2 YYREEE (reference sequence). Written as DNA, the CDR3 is TGTGCCAGCACCCCATCAGGGACAGGAGATTCCTACGAGCAGTACTTC. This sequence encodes CASTPSGTGDSYEQYF.

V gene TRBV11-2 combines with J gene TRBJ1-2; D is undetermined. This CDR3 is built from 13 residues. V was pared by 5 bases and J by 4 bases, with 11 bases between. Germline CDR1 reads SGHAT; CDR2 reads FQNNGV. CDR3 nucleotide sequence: TGTGCCAGCAGCCGAGCACGGGGCTATGGCTACACCTTC. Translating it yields CASSRARGYGYTF.

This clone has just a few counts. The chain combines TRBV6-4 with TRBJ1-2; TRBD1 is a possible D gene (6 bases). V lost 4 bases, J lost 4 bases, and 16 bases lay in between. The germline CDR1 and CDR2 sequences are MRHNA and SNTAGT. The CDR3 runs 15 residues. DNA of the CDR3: TGTGCCAGCAGTGTTTCCGGACAGAATTTCTATGGCTACACCTTC. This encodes CASSVSGQNFYGYTF.